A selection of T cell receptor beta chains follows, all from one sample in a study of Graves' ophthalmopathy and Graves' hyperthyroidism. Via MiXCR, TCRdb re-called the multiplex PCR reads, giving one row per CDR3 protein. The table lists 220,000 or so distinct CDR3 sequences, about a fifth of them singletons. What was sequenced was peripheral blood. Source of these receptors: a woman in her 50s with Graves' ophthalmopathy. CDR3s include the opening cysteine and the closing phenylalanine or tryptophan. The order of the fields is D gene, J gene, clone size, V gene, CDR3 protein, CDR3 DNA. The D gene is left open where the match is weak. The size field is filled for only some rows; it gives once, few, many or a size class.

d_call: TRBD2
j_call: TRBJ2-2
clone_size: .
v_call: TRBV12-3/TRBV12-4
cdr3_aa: CASSSSGATGELFF
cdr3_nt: TGTGCCAGCAGTTCTAGCGGGGCGACCGGGGAGCTGTTTTTT

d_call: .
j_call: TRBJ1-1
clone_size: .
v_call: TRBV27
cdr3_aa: CASRLGTEASF
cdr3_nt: TGTGCCAGCCGATTGGGCACTGAAGCTTCCTTT

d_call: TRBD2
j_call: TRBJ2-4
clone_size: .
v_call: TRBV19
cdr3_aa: CASSMIAGGRGNIQYF
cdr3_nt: TGTGCCAGTAGTATGATAGCGGGAGGGCGAGGTAACATTCAGTACTTC

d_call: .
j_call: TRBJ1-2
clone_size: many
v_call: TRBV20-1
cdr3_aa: CSARVDKQTNYGYTF
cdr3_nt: TGCAGTGCCAGAGTGGACAAACAAACAAACTATGGCTACACCTTC

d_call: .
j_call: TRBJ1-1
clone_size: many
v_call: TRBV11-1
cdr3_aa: CASSLIIGTVNTEAFF
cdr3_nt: TGTGCCAGCAGCTTAATAATCGGGACCGTGAACACTGAAGCTTTCTTT

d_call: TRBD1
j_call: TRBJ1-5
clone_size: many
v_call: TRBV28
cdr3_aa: CASSRTGMQPQHF
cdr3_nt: TGTGCCAGCAGCCGGACAGGGATGCAGCCCCAGCATTTT

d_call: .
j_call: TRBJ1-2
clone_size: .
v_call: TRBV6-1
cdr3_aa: CASRQESSGYTF
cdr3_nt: TGTGCCAGCAGGCAGGAATCATCTGGCTACACCTTC

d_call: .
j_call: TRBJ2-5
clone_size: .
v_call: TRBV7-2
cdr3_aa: CASSLVWTVQETQYF
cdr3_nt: TGTGCCAGCAGCTTAGTGTGGACAGTCCAAGAGACCCAGTACTTC

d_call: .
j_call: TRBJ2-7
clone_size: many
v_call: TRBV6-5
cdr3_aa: CASSYSEWGEQYF
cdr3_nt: TGTGCCAGCAGTTACTCTGAGTGGGGAGAGCAGTACTTC

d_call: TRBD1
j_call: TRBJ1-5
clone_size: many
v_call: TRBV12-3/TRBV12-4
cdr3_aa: CASSPSGGDQPQHF
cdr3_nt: TGTGCCAGCAGTCCCTCAGGGGGCGATCAGCCCCAGCATTTT

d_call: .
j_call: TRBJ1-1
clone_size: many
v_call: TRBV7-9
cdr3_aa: CASSLAEWDEAFF
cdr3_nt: TGTGCCAGCAGCTTAGCAGAATGGGATGAAGCTTTCTTT

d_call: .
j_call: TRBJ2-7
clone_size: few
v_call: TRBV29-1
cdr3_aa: CSVVGDGIYEQYF
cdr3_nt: TGCAGCGTTGTCGGGGACGGAATCTACGAGCAGTACTTC

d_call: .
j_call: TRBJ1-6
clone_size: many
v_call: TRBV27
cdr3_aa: CASSWRDTNSPLHF
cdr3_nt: TGTGCCAGCAGCTGGCGGGACACCAATTCACCCCTCCACTTT

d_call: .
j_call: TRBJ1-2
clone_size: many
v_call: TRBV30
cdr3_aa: CAWSVSSVFAGYTF
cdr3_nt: TGTGCCTGGTCCGTTTCCTCGGTGTTTGCTGGCTACACCTTC